This entry is about one TCR beta chain. This sample was taken from a study of blood T cell repertoires in COVID-19. Study-level information: Samples representing acute and convalescent COVID-19 were sourced from the United States, Italy and Spain.

Original processing methods: Nucleated cell number was recorded as an estimate derived from reference gene primer amplification. Generated by immunoSEQ multiplex PCR, the TCRdb table keeps only in-frame clones and is missing some. D and trimming were read from the DNA, whereas the V and J calls and clone size are those reported in that table. Counted here are roughly 100,000 clones, 75% to 90% occurring once; the ten biggest clones make up 4% to 5.5%. The V end was cut by 9 bases, the J end by 1 base, with 16 bases between. There are 15 residues in the CDR3. Germline assignment: CDR1 LNHDA and CDR2 SQIVND (reference sequence).

The sample consisted of peripheral blood. The source of this sequence is a woman in her forties or fifties with COVID-19, enrolled during active disease. V gene TRBV19 combines with J gene TRBJ1-5; D is possibly TRBD1 (5 bases). The CDR3 nucleotides are TGTGCCAGGCCGCGGGGGACTTTAAGCAATCAGCCCCAGCATTTT. This translates into CARPRGTLSNQPQHF. Variable domain in full (rest from reference TRBV19 and TRBJ1-5): DGGITQSPKYLFRKEGQNVTLSCEQNLNHDAMYWYRQDPGQGLRLIYYSQIVNDFQKGDIAEGYSVSREKKESFPLTVTSAQKNPTAFYLCARPRGTLSNQPQHFGDGTRLSIL.